These 18 T cell receptor beta chains share one sample of origin, sequenced in a study of siplizumab effects on memory and regulatory T cells. The data were produced by immunoSEQ multiplex PCR, yet TCRdb's version contains in-frame clones alone and is incomplete. The table shows tens of thousands of clones, with 95% to 98% occurring only once. Input material: naive CD4+ T cells sorted from blood. The receptors come from a human donor in good health.

The CDR3 protein is CASSDGLARSYEQYF. CDR3 DNA: TGTGCCAGCAGTGATGGACTAGCGCGATCCTACGAGCAGTACTTC. The rearrangement links TRBV6-1 to TRBJ2-7, with TRBD2 matching over 9 bases. Trimming took 3 bases from V and 1 from J; bases not matched to a gene: 4. The CDR3 consists of 15 residues. Germline V gene lookup returns CDR1 MNHNS and CDR2 SASEGT.

CDR3 nucleotides: TGCGCCAGCAGCCAAGATTCCCGGGGGCCCGGGGAGCTGTTTTTT. Encoded protein: CASSQDSRGPGELFF. This sequence joins TRBV4-1 and TRBJ2-2; D is possibly TRBD1 or TRBD2 (6 bases each). Germline-derived CDR1 and CDR2 are MGHRA and YSYEKL. V lost 0 bases and J 6 bases, leaving 11 bases between the germline ends. The CDR3 consists of 15 residues.

CDR3 residues: CASSLFLIAGGQETQYF. DNA for the CDR3: TGTGCCAGCAGCTTGTTCTTGATAGCGGGAGGGCAAGAGACCCAGTACTTC. V is TRBV5-8 and J is TRBJ2-5, with 11 bases fitting TRBD2. The germline gives CDR1 SGHTS, CDR2 YDEGEE. The CDR3 totals 17 residues. Germline trimming cut 1 base from V and 2 bases from J; bases unmatched to any gene: 7.

The chain links TRBV5-1 to TRBJ1-2; D is ambiguous. Germline values: CDR1 SGHRS, CDR2 YFSETQ. Trimming stripped 6 bases from V and 0 bases from J, with 15 bases between. The CDR3 contains 15 residues. The CDR3 DNA sequence: TGCGCCAGCACTCCAGACCGACGAGCTAACTATGGCTACACCTTC. Its protein product is CASTPDRRANYGYTF.

J is TRBJ2-2 and V is TRBV5-1; a weak D match, TRBD1 (5 bases). The CDR3 is 15 residues long. Trimming left V 4 bases short and J 0 bases short, with 10 bases between. Germline V gene data show CDR1 as SGHRS and CDR2 as YFSETQ. The CDR3 nucleotides read TGCGCCAGCAGCATCGGACACGCGAACACCGGGGAGCTGTTTTTT. The encoded protein is CASSIGHANTGELFF.

This clone was found once. The chain links TRBV19 to TRBJ1-5; D might be TRBD1 (6 bases). The CDR3 runs to 15 residues. V was cut by 6 bases and J by 5 bases, with 17 bases left in between. Looked up from germline, CDR1 is LNHDA and CDR2 is SQIVND (reference sequence). CDR3 protein: CASSLHTGSYQPQHF. The CDR3 DNA is TGTGCCAGTAGCCTACATACAGGGAGTTATCAGCCCCAGCATTTT.

The chain carries TRBV11-2 and TRBJ2-1, with D possibly matching TRBD2 (6 bases). The CDR3 spans 14 residues. Germline V gene sequence: CDR1 SGHAT, CDR2 FQNNGV. The V end was cut by 5 bases, the J end by 5 bases, with 13 bases between. DNA for the CDR3: TGTGCCAGCAGCAGGTGGCGGGGCGACAATGAGCAGTTCTTC. It translates to CASSRWRGDNEQFF.

V gene TRBV4-1 combines with J gene TRBJ2-1; TRBD2 might be the D (6 bases). V lost 0 bases to trimming and J lost 0 bases, with 9 bases between them. Germline V CDR1 and CDR2: MGHRA, YSYEKL. This CDR3 spans 16 amino acids. In nucleotides, the CDR3 is TGCGCCAGCAGCCAAGAGCTCGGGAGCTCCTACAATGAGCAGTTCTTC. Its protein is CASSQELGSSYNEQFF.

The chain combines TRBV5-1 with TRBJ2-1; tentative D call: TRBD2 (5 bases). V was shortened by 0 bases and J by 4 bases, with 11 bases between the two germline ends. Per germline, CDR1 SGHRS and CDR2 YFSETQ. The CDR3 has 15 amino acids. CDR3 sequence reads: CASSLASAAYNEQFF. The CDR3 nucleotides are TGCGCCAGCAGCTTGGCCTCAGCGGCATACAATGAGCAGTTCTTC.

Points on this clone: The sample holds other DNA sequences that translate to the same CDR3. This chain uses TRBV28 with TRBJ2-7; 8 bases agree with TRBD1. The CDR3 runs to 16 residues. The trim removed 8 bases at V and 2 bases at J, leaving 14 bases unmatched. Germline V lookup: CDR1 MDHEN, CDR2 SYDVKM. CDR3 loop: CASRLRVGQGTYEQYF. The CDR3 nucleotides are TGTGCCAGCCGACTCCGCGTAGGACAGGGAACCTACGAGCAGTACTTC.

The chain has TRBV29-1 and TRBJ1-5; D is unclear. This CDR3 is built from 12 residues. V lost 5 bases and J 2 bases, leaving 7 bases between the germline ends. CDR1 and CDR2 from the germline V gene are SQVTM and ANQGSEA. CDR3 protein: CSVSGGNQPQHF. Here the CDR3 DNA reads TGCAGCGTTTCCGGGGGCAATCAGCCCCAGCATTTT.

V usage is TRBV18 and J usage is TRBJ1-1, with D hard to call. Looked up from germline, CDR1 is KGHSH and CDR2 is LQKENI. The CDR3 consists of 13 residues. The V end lost 6 bases, the J end lost 1 base, and 9 bases lay between the germline ends. CDR3 bases: TGTGCCAGCTCTCCCGAGGGGAACACTGAAGCTTTCTTT. As protein: CASSPEGNTEAFF.

The rearrangement links TRBV6-5 to TRBJ2-1, with D unclear. Germline V CDR1 and CDR2: MNHEY, SVGAGI. V shed 2 bases and J shed 9 bases, with 11 bases lying between them. The length of the CDR3 is 13 residues. The DNA of the CDR3 is TGTGCCAGCAGTTACGACCACCGCCGTGAGCAGTTCTTC. This gives the protein CASSYDHRREQFF.

The gene calls are TRBV30 and TRBJ2-1; 9 nucleotides align to TRBD2. This CDR3 comprises 16 residues. Trimming at V came to 2 bases and at J to 9 bases, leaving 14 bases not matched to a gene. Per the germline V gene, CDR1 is GTSNPN and CDR2 is SVGIG (reference sequence). In DNA, the CDR3 is TGTGCCTGGAGTCCTTCACTAGCGGGCGGGGGGAGTGAGCAGTTCTTC. It codes for CAWSPSLAGGGSEQFF.

This chain connects TRBV30 to TRBJ2-1, with unresolved D. V was trimmed by 3 bases and J by 7 bases, leaving 16 bases between them. From germline, CDR1 is GTSNPN and CDR2 SVGIG (reference sequence). This CDR3 region has 14 residues. This chain's CDR3 is CAWSLDVLGNEQFF. The CDR3 DNA reads TGTGCCTGGAGCCTAGATGTCCTGGGGAATGAGCAGTTCTTC.

The chain employs TRBV19 and TRBJ2-2, with TRBD1 identical over 8 bases. The germline gives CDR1 LNHDA, CDR2 SQIVND (reference sequence). The V segment lost 4 bases and the J segment 5 bases; nucleotides outside the gene matches: 6. The CDR3 contains 15 residues. The CDR3 here is CASSNRQGRTGELFF. CDR3 bases: TGTGCCAGTAGTAACCGACAGGGGCGGACCGGGGAGCTGTTTTTT.

This rearrangement joins TRBV6-5 to TRBJ1-2; no clear D gene. V was shortened by 5 bases and J by 8 bases, with 9 bases between the two germline ends. The CDR3 spans 11 residues. Germline V gene lookup returns CDR1 MNHEY and CDR2 SVGAGI. This chain's CDR3 is CASSTSSGYTF. The CDR3 region has the DNA TGTGCCAGCAGTACTTCCTCGGGCTACACCTTC.

This rearrangement joins TRBV4-1 to TRBJ2-7; 7 bases are a match to TRBD1. Matching the DNA end better, TRBJ2-5 makes the J call doubtful. Looked up from germline, CDR1 is MGHRA and CDR2 is YSYEKL. The CDR3 is made up of 15 amino acids. The CDR3 DNA reads TGCGCCAGCAGCCAAGACCCCGGACAGGAACGGACCCAGTACTTC. Its translation: CASSQDPGQERTQYF.